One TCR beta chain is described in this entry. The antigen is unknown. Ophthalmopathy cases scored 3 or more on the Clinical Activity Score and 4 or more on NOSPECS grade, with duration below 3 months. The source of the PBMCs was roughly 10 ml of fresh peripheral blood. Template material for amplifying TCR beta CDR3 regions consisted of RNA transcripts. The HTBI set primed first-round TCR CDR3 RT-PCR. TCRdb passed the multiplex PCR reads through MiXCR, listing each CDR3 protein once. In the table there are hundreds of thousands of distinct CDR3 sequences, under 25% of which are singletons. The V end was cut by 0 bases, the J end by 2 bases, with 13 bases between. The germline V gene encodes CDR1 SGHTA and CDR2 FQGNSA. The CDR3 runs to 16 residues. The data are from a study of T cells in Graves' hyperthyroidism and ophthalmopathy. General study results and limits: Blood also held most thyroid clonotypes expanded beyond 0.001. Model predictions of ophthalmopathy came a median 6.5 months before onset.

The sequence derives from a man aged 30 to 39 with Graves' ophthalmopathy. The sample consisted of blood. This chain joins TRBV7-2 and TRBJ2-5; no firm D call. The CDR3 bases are TGTGCCAGCAGCTTAGCGCTCAGTCGAGTACAAGAGACCCAGTACTTC. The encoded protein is CASSLALSRVQETQYF.